Below are 20 T cell receptor beta chains sequenced from a single sample in a study of metastatic and nonmetastatic thyroid tumors. TCRdb called clones again from the PCR reads with MiXCR. The table includes about 15,000 clones, around 25% detected once. No patient received treatment before thyroid surgery. The source material was tumor tissue. The receptor source for this set is a female donor with papillary thyroid cancer or a benign thyroid nodule (not recorded which). Some clones in this sample may be carry-over from other donors' samples.

This clone was detected ten times or more. This chain connects TRBV20-1 to TRBJ1-5, with no clear D. CDR1 and CDR2 (germline): DFQATT, SNEGSKA (reference sequence). V gave up 4 bases and J gave up 0 bases, with 16 bases separating them. The CDR3 is 16 residues long. This chain's CDR3 is CSAKQSKTASNQPQHF. CDR3 DNA: TGCAGTGCTAAGCAGAGTAAGACCGCTAGCAATCAGCCCCAGCATTTT.

This clone has a single count. The chain has TRBV11-3 and TRBJ1-1; D unclear. The CDR3 spans 15 residues. The V and J ends lost 1 base and 3 bases respectively, with 12 bases between them. Germline loops: CDR1 SGHNT, CDR2 YENEEA. The CDR3 sequence is CASSLGGSLDTEAFF. CDR3 sequence (DNA): TGTGCCAGCAGCTTAGGCGGGAGTTTGGACACTGAAGCTTTCTTT.

V usage is TRBV6-2 or TRBV6-3 and J usage is TRBJ1-4, with TRBD1 matching over 9 bases. The germline gives CDR1 MNHEY, CDR2 SVGEGT. Trimming removed 2 bases from V and 4 bases from J; junction bases left unmatched: 2. The CDR3 spans 15 residues. Here the CDR3 reads CASSYAGQGNEKLFF. The CDR3 bases are TGTGCCAGCAGTTACGCGGGACAGGGTAATGAAAAACTGTTTTTT.

The sample holds many counts of this clone. This may come from a read error, since a much larger clone is one base off. The chain joins TRBV28 to TRBJ1-2, with 8 bases fitting TRBD1. The V gene's germline CDR1 is MDHEN and CDR2 SYDVKM. J gave up 8 bases and V 8 bases, and 13 bases lay outside the gene matches. This CDR3 is 14 amino acids long. CDR3 amino acids: CASGTLTQGAGYTF. The CDR3 DNA reads as TGTGCCAGCGGAACGTTGACTCAGGGGGCAGGCTACACCTTC.

This rearrangement joins TRBV3-1 to TRBJ2-7; D gene unclear. The V gene's germline CDR1 is LGHDT and CDR2 YNNKEL (reference sequence). Trimming shortened V by 2 bases and J by 7 bases, and 6 bases separated the two germline ends. The CDR3 has 11 residues. CDR3 residues: CASSQRWEQYF. Written as DNA, the CDR3 is TGTGCCAGCAGCCAACGATGGGAGCAGTACTTC.

This clone was counted many times. The sample has other DNA sequences that encode this CDR3 too. The chain couples TRBV14 to TRBJ2-3; 9 bases align to TRBD1. This CDR3 spans 14 amino acids. CDR1 and CDR2 (germline): SGHDN, FVKESK. V gave up 6 bases and J gave up 5 bases; unmatched junction bases: 6. The CDR3 region is CASRRTGAGDTQYF. Written as DNA, the CDR3 is TGTGCCAGCAGAAGGACAGGGGCGGGAGATACGCAGTATTTT.

At least ten counts were recorded for this clone. CDR3 amino acids: CASSLAEIALTLNTEAFF. CDR3 bases: TGCGCCAGCAGCTTGGCCGAAATTGCTCTTACTTTGAACACTGAAGCTTTCTTT. The chain links TRBV5-1 to TRBJ1-1; D is ambiguous. CDR1 and CDR2 from the germline V gene are SGHRS and YFSETQ. The V end lost 0 bases, the J end lost 0 bases, and 18 bases lay between the germline ends. This CDR3 region has 18 residues.

This clone is judged medium-sized. CDR3 sequence (DNA): TGTGCCAGCAGTCTTCGGACTAGCGGGATTCTGGTACATGAGCAGTTCTTC. Amino acid sequence: CASSLRTSGILVHEQFF. This chain joins TRBV27 and TRBJ2-1, with TRBD2 matching 12 bases. The CDR3 sequence is 17 residues long. Germline V CDR1 and CDR2: MNHEY, SMNVEV (reference sequence). J gave up 8 bases and V 5 bases, and 13 bases lay outside the gene matches.

This clone came up many times. The chain carries TRBV30 and TRBJ1-6; no clear D. V was clipped by 4 bases and J by 0 bases, with 7 bases between them. The CDR3 covers 14 residues. Germline V lookup: CDR1 GTSNPN, CDR2 SVGIG (reference sequence). The CDR3 DNA is TGTGCCTGGAAACGGAACTCCTATAATTCACCCCTCCACTTT. Translating it yields CAWKRNSYNSPLHF. Full variable domain (rest looked up from reference TRBV30 and TRBJ1-6): SQTIHQWPATLVQPVGSPLSLECTVEGTSNPNLYWYRQAAGRGLQLLFYSVGIGQISSEVPQNLSASRPQDRQFILSSKKLLLSDSGFYLCAWKRNSYNSPLHFGNGTRLTVT.

This clone was detected only once. This rearrangement joins TRBV20-1 to TRBJ1-5; D is perhaps TRBD1 (5 bases). V was trimmed by 6 bases and J by 12 bases, leaving 21 bases between them. CDR1 and CDR2 (germline): DFQATT, SNEGSKA (reference sequence). The CDR3 has 13 residues. The CDR3 nucleotides are TGCAGTGCGCTAACAGGTAGCAATCATCTCCAGCATTTT. It translates to CSALTGSNHLQHF.

The chain carries TRBV5-1 and TRBJ2-3, with D uncertain. CDR1 SGHRS and CDR2 YFSETQ come from the germline V gene. With 0 bases removed from V and 1 base from J, the gap between germline ends came to 6 bases. The CDR3 is 14 residues long. CDR3 bases: TGCGCCAGCAGCTTGGCCCAGCGCACAGATACGCAGTATTTT. This encodes CASSLAQRTDTQYF.

The table lists this clone with many counts. Other DNA sequences in this sample translate to the same CDR3. The CDR3 DNA reads TGTGCCAGCAGCTTAGCGCTAGCGGGAGGGCTACGCGAGCAGTACTTC. Its protein is CASSLALAGGLREQYF. The rearrangement joins TRBV7-2 to TRBJ2-7; TRBD2 aligns across 12 bases. Trimming removed 0 bases from V and 6 bases from J; junction bases left unmatched: 6. Germline V gene sequence: CDR1 SGHTA, CDR2 FQGNSA. The CDR3 consists of 16 residues.

The chain joins TRBV6-1 to TRBJ2-5, with D perhaps TRBD2 (5 bases). There are 13 residues in the CDR3. The germline gives CDR1 MNHNS, CDR2 SASEGT. V shed 5 bases and J shed 5 bases, with 12 bases lying between them. The CDR3 reads CASSQEEYETQYF. CDR3 sequence (DNA): TGTGCCAGCAGTCAGGAGGAGTATGAGACCCAGTACTTC.

This clone was counted many times. This rearrangement joins TRBV2 to TRBJ1-1, with 9 bases lining up with TRBD1. The V gene's germline CDR1 is SNHLY and CDR2 FYNNEI. CDR3 length equals 17 residues. The V and J ends lost 6 bases and 4 bases, in that order; junction bases with no gene match: 15. This CDR3 is CASSPPGQGKRGTEAFF. The CDR3 DNA sequence: TGTGCCAGCAGCCCCCCGGGACAGGGCAAAAGGGGCACTGAAGCTTTCTTT.

As for this clone: A read error is possible here, since a much larger clone lies one base away. The gene calls are TRBV9 and TRBJ2-3; no firm D call. Trimming pared 2 bases from V and 1 base from J, leaving 5 bases between. CDR1 and CDR2 from the germline V gene are SGDLS and YYNGEE. The CDR3 sequence is 13 residues long. The CDR3 loop reads CASSVSRTDTQYF. In nucleotides, the CDR3 is TGTGCCAGCAGCGTGAGTCGCACAGATACGCAGTATTTT.

By proportion, this clone is medium-sized. The rearrangement uses TRBV28 and TRBJ1-1; D might be TRBD1 (6 bases). V was shortened by 5 bases and J by 4 bases, with 17 bases between the two germline ends. This CDR3 is built from 15 residues. CDR1 is MDHEN and CDR2 is SYDVKM in the germline V gene. CDR3 protein: CASSPRTVGRTEAFF. CDR3 nucleotides: TGTGCCAGCAGTCCCAGGACAGTTGGTCGCACTGAAGCTTTCTTT.

In this sample, this clone turned up a few times. The V call is TRBV7-2, the J call TRBJ1-6; a weak D match, TRBD1 (5 bases). This CDR3 is 12 amino acids long. With 7 bases removed from V and 9 bases from J, the gap between germline ends came to 10 bases. Germline V gives CDR1 SGHTA, CDR2 FQGNSA. The CDR3 DNA reads TGTGCCAGCACCCCGGGGGGTTCACCCCTCCACTTT. Translation gives CASTPGGSPLHF.

The V and J genes are TRBV27 and TRBJ2-1; D is unclear. The CDR3 loop spans 14 amino acids. The germline gives CDR1 MNHEY, CDR2 SMNVEV (reference sequence). The V gene lost 5 bases and the J gene lost 5 bases, with 13 bases spanning the gap. CDR3: CASSASMIHNEQFF. The CDR3 DNA reads as TGTGCCAGCAGTGCCTCCATGATCCACAATGAGCAGTTCTTC.

This clone was counted many times. The chain recombines TRBV2 with TRBJ1-1; weak D call: TRBD1 (6 bases). Germline V gene lookup returns CDR1 SNHLY and CDR2 FYNNEI. CDR3 size: 15 residues. The V end was cut by 1 base, the J end by 4 bases, with 13 bases between. CDR3 bases: TGTGCCAGCAGTGAAGGGGGGGGCAGGGGCACTGAAGCTTTCTTT. This gives the protein CASSEGGGRGTEAFF.

The chain has TRBV20-1 and TRBJ1-1; D call uncertain. CDR3 length: 10 amino acids. In germline, CDR1 is DFQATT, CDR2 SNEGSKA (reference sequence). The ends were cut back, 6 bases at V and 5 bases at J, with 7 bases in the middle. The CDR3 region has the DNA TGCAGTGCAATGGTAACTGAAGCTTTCTTT. Its translation is CSAMVTEAFF.